The 32 T cell receptor beta chains listed next were all sequenced from one sample in a study of blood T cell repertoires in COVID-19. Only in-frame clones appear in the TCRdb table, and some are missing; sequencing was by immunoSEQ multiplex PCR. This repertoire shows around 95,000 clones, more than 65% found once; its top ten account for 12%. Sequenced sample: peripheral blood. The source is a woman in her 70s with acute or convalescent COVID-19.

CDR3 bases: TGTGCCAGCACTTCCTCTAGCGGGGGATACAATGAGCAGTTCTTC. Translated: CASTSSSGGYNEQFF. This chain joins TRBV2 and TRBJ2-1; 10 bases map to TRBD2. The CDR3 is 15 residues long. Germline V gives CDR1 SNHLY, CDR2 FYNNEI. The trim removed 7 bases at V and 4 bases at J, leaving 7 bases unmatched.

The V gene is TRBV10-3, the J gene TRBJ2-2; 8 nucleotides align to TRBD1. From germline, CDR1 is ENHRY and CDR2 SYGVKD. V dropped 6 bases and J dropped 5; count of bases not matched to a gene: 5. The CDR3 sequence is 14 residues long. Here the CDR3 reads CAIRERTGTGELFF. Written as DNA, the CDR3 is TGTGCCATCAGGGAGAGGACAGGGACCGGGGAGCTGTTTTTT.

This rearrangement joins TRBV12-3 or TRBV12-4 to TRBJ1-2, with TRBD1 identical over 8 bases. With 4 bases clipped from V and 8 bases from J, the junction kept 6 bases outside the gene matches. The CDR3 loop spans 13 amino acids. The CDR3 is CASSYGQGRGYTF. CDR3 sequence (DNA): TGTGCCAGCAGTTATGGACAGGGAAGGGGCTACACCTTC.

This chain links TRBV27 with TRBJ1-6; D uncertain. The CDR3 loop spans 15 amino acids. Trimming stripped 5 bases from V and 4 bases from J, with 12 bases between. CDR1 and CDR2 from the germline V gene are MNHEY and SMNVEV (reference sequence). As DNA, the CDR3 is TGTGCCAGCAGTCCATGGGCAGTTTATAATTCACCCCTCCACTTT. Translating gives CASSPWAVYNSPLHF.

The V call is TRBV10-2, the J call TRBJ1-2, with D unresolved. Trimming removed 0 bases at V and 8 bases at J, with 13 bases between. CDR3 length equals 14 residues. Germline CDR1 WSHSY, CDR2 SAAADI. CDR3 DNA sequence: TGCGCCAGCAGTGAGTCGCTATGGGAGGCGGGCTACACCTTC. It encodes CASSESLWEAGYTF.

J is TRBJ1-2 and V is TRBV2; TRBD1 aligns across 9 bases. Trimming cost V 7 bases and J 5 bases; bases outside gene matches: 11. This CDR3 has 15 amino acids. Germline CDR1 SNHLY, CDR2 FYNNEI. The CDR3 reads CASKTGTGPYYGYTF. The CDR3 DNA reads as TGTGCCAGCAAGACCGGGACAGGGCCCTATTATGGCTACACCTTC.

This clone turned up a few times. The rearrangement joins TRBV24-1 to TRBJ2-5; 7 bases are a match to TRBD1. J lost 2 bases, V lost 4 bases, and 3 bases had no gene match. The CDR3 consists of 14 residues. CDR1 is KGHDR and CDR2 is SFDVKD in the germline V gene. CDR3 loop: CATSEGTVQETQYF. CDR3 nucleotide sequence: TGTGCCACCAGTGAGGGGACAGTACAAGAGACCCAGTACTTC.

V is TRBV4-2 and J is TRBJ1-2; D is perhaps TRBD1 (5 bases). V dropped 4 bases and J dropped 4 bases, with 13 bases sitting between them. The CDR3 has 14 amino acids. Germline CDR1 reads LGHNA; CDR2 reads YNFKEQ. The CDR3 here is CASSRGDGSYGYTF. DNA of the CDR3: TGTGCCAGCAGCCGAGGGGACGGGAGCTATGGCTACACCTTC.

The V call is TRBV7-2, the J call TRBJ1-5, with a possible D match to TRBD1 (6 bases). The CDR3 runs 19 residues. Trimming removed 4 bases from V and 0 bases from J, with 22 bases in between. CDR1 is SGHTA, CDR2 FQGNSA, per germline. DNA for the CDR3: TGTGCCAGCAGCTCCCCGGTGGGACAAGGAGCCTATAGCAATCAGCCCCAGCATTTT. It is translated as CASSSPVGQGAYSNQPQHF.

The genes are TRBV11-2 and TRBJ2-7, with 9 bases aligning to TRBD1. V trimming: 2 bases; J trimming: 5 bases; junction bases outside the gene matches: 1. CDR3 length equals 13 residues. Germline values: CDR1 SGHAT, CDR2 FQNNGV. The CDR3 bases are TGTGCCAGCAGCTTAACAGGGGGCAACGAGCAGTACGTC. Translating it yields CASSLTGGNEQYV.

Comment on this clone: One end of the junction does not line up with germline, which may come from a read error. The chain joins TRBV7-2 to TRBJ2-1, with 9 bases lining up with TRBD1. The CDR3 totals 15 residues. The germline gives CDR1 SGHTA, CDR2 FQGNSA. CDR3: CASSAQGARFGDEIF. CDR3 DNA: TGTGCCAGCAGCGCACAGGGGGCCCGCTTTGGCGATGAGATCTTC.

This clone appeared a single time. This chain connects TRBV28 to TRBJ2-3; 8 bases match TRBD1. Trimming cost V 3 bases and J 2 bases; bases outside gene matches: 7. The CDR3 runs to 16 residues. The germline V gene encodes CDR1 MDHEN and CDR2 SYDVKM. The chain's CDR3 is CASSFRTGGLTDTQYF. The CDR3 DNA reads TGTGCCAGCAGTTTTCGTACAGGGGGTCTCACAGATACGCAGTATTTT.

This clone has only one observation. This chain joins TRBV9 and TRBJ2-2; D call uncertain. This CDR3 region has 15 residues. Trimming shortened V by 1 base and J by 1 base, and 8 bases separated the two germline ends. CDR1 is SGDLS, CDR2 YYNGEE, per germline. This chain's CDR3 is CASSVQSLNTGELFF. CDR3 nucleotides: TGTGCCAGCAGCGTACAGTCCCTGAACACCGGGGAGCTGTTTTTT.

The sample holds one count of this clone. The V and J genes are TRBV9 and TRBJ1-1, with TRBD1 matching over 7 bases. Per the germline V gene, CDR1 is SGDLS and CDR2 is YYNGEE. This CDR3 contains 16 residues. Trimming cost V 4 bases and J 4 bases; bases outside gene matches: 13. The CDR3 DNA reads as TGTGCCAGCAGCACTGCCGGGACAGTCCTCGGCACTGAAGCTTTCTTT. Translated: CASSTAGTVLGTEAFF.

This rearrangement joins TRBV21-1 to TRBJ1-2. TRBV21-1 represents a pseudogene. The CDR3 covers 14 residues. The chain's CDR3 is CASSKAFKNWTACF. The CDR3 DNA sequence: TGTGCCAGCAGCAAAGCCTTTAAGAATTGGACTGCCTGCTTC.

This clone was counted only a few times. This sequence joins TRBV5-1 and TRBJ1-3; no reliable D call. The ends were cut back, 5 bases at V and 10 bases at J, with 16 bases in the middle. There are 13 residues in the CDR3. The germline V gene encodes CDR1 SGHRS and CDR2 YFSETQ. The CDR3 nucleotides read TGCGCCAGCAGTATGGAGGAGGGAGCTACCATATATTTT. It codes for CASSMEEGATIYF.

The V and J genes are TRBV5-1 and TRBJ1-1, with 8 positions matching TRBD1. With 7 bases clipped from V and 1 base from J, the junction kept 6 bases outside the gene matches. Germline V gives CDR1 SGHRS, CDR2 YFSETQ. This CDR3 has 14 amino acids. The CDR3 DNA is TGCGCCAGCCGGCGGACAGGGCAGAACACTGAAGCTTTCTTT. Translating gives CASRRTGQNTEAFF.

The chain has TRBV5-1 and TRBJ2-3, with 10 bases that match TRBD1. With 0 bases clipped from V and 4 bases from J, the junction kept 5 bases outside the gene matches. This CDR3 spans 16 amino acids. Germline V gene data show CDR1 as SGHRS and CDR2 as YFSETQ. The CDR3 nucleotides read TGCGCCAGCAGCTTGGTGGGGGACAGGGGCTCAGATACGCAGTATTTT. Its translation is CASSLVGDRGSDTQYF. The whole variable domain, filled in from reference TRBV5-1 and TRBJ2-3, reads KAGVTQTPRYLIKTRGQQVTLSCSPISGHRSVSWYQQTPGQGLQFLFEYFSETQRNKGNFPGRFSGRQFSNSRSEMNVSTLELGDSALYLCASSLVGDRGSDTQYFGPGTRLTVL.

V usage is TRBV19 and J usage is TRBJ1-5; D remains unclear. In germline, CDR1 is LNHDA, CDR2 SQIVND (reference sequence). CDR3 length: 11 residues. V lost 7 bases to trimming and J lost 10 bases, with 11 bases between them. The CDR3 protein is CASNHRRPQHF. CDR3 coding DNA: TGTGCCAGTAATCACAGACGACCCCAGCATTTT. The full variable domain, completed using reference TRBV19 and TRBJ1-5, is DGGITQSPKYLFRKEGQNVTLSCEQNLNHDAMYWYRQDPGQGLRLIYYSQIVNDFQKGDIAEGYSVSREKKESFPLTVTSAQKNPTAFYLCASNHRRPQHFGDGTRLSIL.

The J gene is TRBJ2-1, the V gene TRBV6-4; 13 nucleotides align to TRBD2. Germline CDR1 is MRHNA and CDR2 is SNTAGT. The CDR3 consists of 15 residues. Unmatched junction bases numbered 5, after V lost 6 bases and J lost 6 bases. CDR3 amino acids: CASSRLAGGFNEQFF. CDR3 DNA sequence: TGTGCCAGCAGCAGACTAGCGGGGGGTTTCAATGAGCAGTTCTTC.

The V call is TRBV6-6, the J call TRBJ1-5, with 9 bases identical to TRBD1. Germline CDR1 MNHNY, CDR2 SVGAGI (reference sequence). There are 12 residues in the CDR3. Unmatched junction bases numbered 1, after V lost 8 bases and J lost 5 bases. CDR3 loop: CASDRGDQPQHF. CDR3 bases: TGTGCCAGCGACAGGGGGGATCAGCCCCAGCATTTT.

The chain has TRBV20-1 and TRBJ1-5; D not certain. V lost 3 bases and J lost 0, with 9 bases in between. CDR3 length: 14 amino acids. Germline V gives CDR1 DFQATT, CDR2 SNEGSKA (reference sequence). The CDR3 sequence is CSASDGNSNQPQHF. CDR3 nucleotide sequence: TGCAGTGCTAGTGACGGGAATAGCAATCAGCCCCAGCATTTT.

Comments on this clone: The junction departs from the called germline gene at one end, perhaps through a read error. The chain is built from TRBV12-3 or TRBV12-4 and TRBJ2-7, with 11 positions matching TRBD2. The CDR3 is 13 residues long. The CDR3 loop is CASSLRGSGGATF. In nucleotides, the CDR3 is TGTGCCAGCAGTTTAAGGGGTAGCGGGGGGGCAACCTTC.

The chain links TRBV19 to TRBJ2-6; TRBD1 matches at 7 bases. The germline V gene encodes CDR1 LNHDA and CDR2 SQIVND (reference sequence). V dropped 8 bases and J dropped 0; count of bases not matched to a gene: 13. The CDR3 has 18 amino acids. CDR3 residues: CASHSRDSLLSGANVLTF. CDR3 DNA: TGTGCCAGTCACTCCCGGGACAGCCTACTCTCTGGGGCCAACGTCCTGACTTTC.

The V gene is TRBV15, the J gene TRBJ1-4; 12 positions match TRBD1. The ends lost 3 bases at V and 7 bases at J; junction bases unmatched: 3. CDR1 and CDR2 (germline): LNHNV, YYDKDF (reference sequence). The CDR3 length is 15 residues. CDR3 residues: CATSRGTGGREKLFF. CDR3 bases: TGTGCCACCAGCAGGGGGACAGGGGGCCGTGAAAAACTGTTTTTT.

The chain employs TRBV20-1 and TRBJ2-3; D remains ambiguous. CDR3 size: 11 residues. Per germline, CDR1 DFQATT and CDR2 SNEGSKA (reference sequence). V gave up 3 bases and J gave up 3 bases, with 4 bases separating them. This CDR3 reads CSASRTDTQYF. The CDR3 nucleotides are TGCAGTGCTAGCAGAACAGATACGCAGTATTTT.

Regarding this clone: One junction end does not reproduce the germline sequence, and a read error may be involved. The genes are TRBV10-3 and TRBJ2-5; D might be TRBD2 (5 bases). The CDR3 covers 13 residues. Germline V lookup: CDR1 ENHRY, CDR2 SYGVKD. The CDR3 protein is CAISERGKDTQYF. In nucleotides, the CDR3 is TGTGCCATCAGTGAACGGGGAAAAGATACCCAGTACTTC.

The chain has TRBV7-2 and TRBJ2-1; 9 positions match TRBD2. The CDR3 totals 16 residues. The V gene end was trimmed by 0 bases and the J gene end by 2 bases; junction bases not matched to a gene: 2. The germline V gene encodes CDR1 SGHTA and CDR2 FQGNSA. CDR3 nucleotides: TGTGCCAGCAGCTTAGCGGCTAGCGGGGCCTACAATGAGCAGTTCTTC. Protein: CASSLAASGAYNEQFF. The entire variable domain, with the rest obtained from reference TRBV7-2 and TRBJ2-1, is as follows: GAGVSQSPSNKVTEKGKDVELRCDPISGHTALYWYRQSLGQGLEFLIYFQGNSAPDKSGLPSDRFSAERTGGSVSTLTIQRTQQEDSAVYLCASSLAASGAYNEQFFGPGTRLTVL.

The chain uses TRBV28 and TRBJ1-5, with TRBD1 matching over 9 bases. The CDR3 covers 15 residues. CDR1 and CDR2 from the germline V gene are MDHEN and SYDVKM. V lost 6 bases to trimming and J lost 1 base; unmatched junction nucleotides: 4. DNA of the CDR3: TGTGCCAGCAGCTACAGGGGGCGGAGCAATCAGCCCCAGCATTTT. Its translation: CASSYRGRSNQPQHF.

CDR3 in DNA: TGTGCCAGCAGCTACGCCCCGGGGAGGACTGCTAACTATGGCTACACCTTC. This sequence encodes CASSYAPGRTANYGYTF. The chain recombines TRBV5-6 with TRBJ1-2; D unresolved. The length of the CDR3 is 17 residues. The germline CDR1 and CDR2 sequences are SGHDT and YYEEEE. V was cut by 3 bases and J by 0 bases, with 18 bases left in between.

The chain employs TRBV5-1 and TRBJ2-3, with TRBD2 identical over 12 bases. This CDR3 spans 16 amino acids. CDR1 and CDR2 from the germline V gene are SGHRS and YFSETQ. The V segment lost 0 bases and the J segment 5 bases; nucleotides outside the gene matches: 4. The CDR3 bases are TGCGCCAGCAGCTTGGGGACTAGCGGGGTAGTAGATACGCAGTATTTT. This translates into CASSLGTSGVVDTQYF.

The V and J genes are TRBV9 and TRBJ1-3, with 8 bases matching TRBD1. With 4 bases clipped from V and 0 bases from J, the junction kept 12 bases outside the gene matches. Germline V gene data show CDR1 as SGDLS and CDR2 as YYNGEE. This CDR3 spans 18 amino acids. CDR3 nucleotide sequence: TGTGCCAGCAGCTTTCGGACAGGGAACGTCGACTCTGGAAACACCATATATTTT. Residues: CASSFRTGNVDSGNTIYF.